This TCR beta chain derives from a study of T cells in Graves' hyperthyroidism and ophthalmopathy. V lost 3 bases and J lost 2, with 14 bases in between. The CDR3 is made up of 15 amino acids. Germline CDR1 is SGHRS and CDR2 is YFSETQ. Patients showing uncontrolled infection, other autoimmune disease, pregnancy or lactation were ineligible. Regarding this clonotype: Its antigen is undetermined.

From RNA transcripts, TCR beta CDR3 regions were amplified. A first-round RT-PCR of the TCR CDR3 used the HTBI primer set. TCRdb recomputed calls from the multiplex PCR reads with MiXCR, one row per CDR3 protein. Of about 770,000 distinct CDR3 sequences listed, roughly a sixth were seen once; the top ten hold approximately 15%. Study conclusions and caveats: Blood shared most expanded thyroid clonotypes above 0.001.

The receptor was derived from a woman aged 50 to 60 with Graves' hyperthyroidism that later progressed to Graves' ophthalmopathy. The chain has TRBV5-1 and TRBJ2-5, with a weak D call TRBD1 (6 bases). Source material: blood. The CDR3, as DNA: TGCGCCAGCAGCTCGGGACACCTCTTGCAAGAGACCCAGTACTTC. This encodes CASSSGHLLQETQYF.